The present entry profiles one TCR beta chain with its context. Its antigen is still unknown. In the same sample, other DNA sequences code for this CDR3. This specimen comes from a study of shared clonotypes between healthy human individuals. Study outcomes and limitations: At large depth, rarefaction still showed sorted-subset sequencing to be incomplete. As a rule, naive subsets had a larger estimated richness than memory subsets. Across a few donors, naive CD4 shared roughly 5%, naive CD8 more than 3%, memory CD4 2% to 2.5%, memory CD8 more than 0.35%.

Unmatched junction bases numbered 1, after V lost 0 bases and J lost 4 bases. The CDR3 runs to 14 residues. CDR1 and CDR2 (germline): SGHRS, YFSETQ. Terminally differentiated effector memory CD45RA+ cells were excluded from the naive CD8 cells, which were CD45RO-negative and positively selected for CCR7. Some clones are missing from TCRdb's copy, which holds only in-frame ones; the method was immunoSEQ multiplex PCR. The sample records roughly 810,000 clones, about 96% being singletons. V usage is TRBV5-1 and J usage is TRBJ2-7; 10 bases fit TRBD1. This clonotype originated in a man aged 25 to 45 in good health. The material sequenced was naive CD8+ T cells sorted from blood. CDR3 nucleotide sequence: TGCGCCAGCAGCTTGGGGGACAGGGGTTACGAGCAGTACTTC. Protein: CASSLGDRGYEQYF.